These 16 T cell receptor beta chains were sequenced from one sample in a study of human T cells and chemical hapten exposure. In TCRdb, the RACE reads were re-called with MiXCR into one record per CDR3 protein. Altogether some 340,000 distinct CDR3 sequences are present, around 7% being singletons, with the ten largest covering 7% to 10%. The time point denotes: patch test 1, 2 weeks after DPC sensitization. Treatment denoted: therapeutic diphenylcyclopropenone sensitization with weekly scalp DPC. The material was whole blood, obtained in connection with sensitization to the hapten diphenylcyclopropenone (DPC). All receptors derive from a woman between 18 and 29 years old with alopecia areata. Some clones in this sample may be carry-over from other donors' samples.

The J gene is TRBJ2-1, the V gene TRBV20-1, with 10 bases identical to TRBD1. Germline CDR1 and CDR2: DFQATT and SNEGSKA (reference sequence). The CDR3 totals 14 residues. With 4 bases clipped from V and 3 bases from J, the junction kept 3 bases outside the gene matches. The CDR3 DNA follows: TGCAGTGCTAACCGGGACAGGGGCTACAATGAGCAGTTCTTC. It is translated as CSANRDRGYNEQFF.

The V gene is TRBV7-2, the J gene TRBJ2-1; 7 bases map to TRBD1. Germline CDR1 and CDR2: SGHTA and FQGNSA. V was clipped by 7 bases and J by 6 bases; unmatched bases: 9. The CDR3 runs 14 residues. The CDR3 reads CASIPDSGGNEQFF. DNA for the CDR3: TGTGCCAGCATCCCCGACTCAGGGGGCAATGAGCAGTTCTTC.

This clonotype showed up many times. The genes are TRBV12-3 or TRBV12-4 and TRBJ2-7; the D call may be TRBD1 or TRBD2 (6 bases each). V dropped 6 bases and J dropped 4 bases, with 10 bases sitting between them. This CDR3 has 12 residues. In DNA form, the CDR3 reads TGTGCCAGCAGCGGAGGGGGGTACGAGCAGTACTTC. Amino acids: CASSGGGYEQYF.

This clonotype was seen at least ten times. The chain employs TRBV7-3 and TRBJ2-1; 11 bases map to TRBD2. Trimming took 4 bases from V and 4 from J; bases not matched to a gene: 6. The germline V gene has CDR1 SGHTA and CDR2 FQGTGA. The CDR3 covers 16 residues. In nucleotides, the CDR3 is TGTGCCAGCAGCTCCGGACTAGCGGGCGCATACAATGAGCAGTTCTTC. It translates to CASSSGLAGAYNEQFF. The entire variable domain, with the rest obtained from reference TRBV7-3 and TRBJ2-1, is as follows: GAGVSQTPSNKVTEKGKYVELRCDPISGHTALYWYRQSLGQGPEFLIYFQGTGAADDSGLPNDRFFAVRPEGSVSTLKIQRTERGDSAVYLCASSSGLAGAYNEQFFGPGTRLTVL.

The chain links TRBV6-1 to TRBJ1-2; D remains ambiguous. CDR3 length equals 13 residues. Germline CDR1 reads MNHNS; CDR2 reads SASEGT. Deletions cut 7 bases from V and 5 bases from J, with 14 bases between. The CDR3 reads CASTLSQTYGYTF. The CDR3 coding sequence is TGTGCCAGCACCCTCTCCCAGACTTATGGCTACACCTTC.

V is TRBV2 and J is TRBJ2-4; D may be TRBD2 (6 bases). This CDR3 region has 15 residues. Trimming removed 3 bases at V and 2 bases at J, with 11 bases between. Germline CDR1 is SNHLY and CDR2 is FYNNEI. CDR3 DNA sequence: TGTGCCAGCAGTGAGCCCGGGGGTCCCAAAAACATTCAGTACTTC. Translated: CASSEPGGPKNIQYF.

This clonotype was observed a few times. In DNA form, the CDR3 reads TGTGCCACCCGGGAGGACTACAATGAGCAGTTCTTC. This gives the protein CATREDYNEQFF. This chain connects TRBV2 to TRBJ2-1, with TRBD2 matching 7 bases. CDR1 and CDR2 from the germline V gene are SNHLY and FYNNEI. The V gene end was trimmed by 10 bases and the J gene end by 3 bases; junction bases not matched to a gene: 3. The CDR3 consists of 12 residues.

The J gene is TRBJ2-7, the V gene TRBV3-1, with D maybe TRBD2 (5 bases). Germline lookup yields CDR1 LGHDT and CDR2 YNNKEL (reference sequence). The CDR3 is made up of 14 amino acids. The V and J ends lost 0 bases and 7 bases respectively, with 13 bases between them. The CDR3 sequence is CASSQEEEGQEQYF. CDR3 nucleotide sequence: TGTGCCAGCAGCCAAGAGGAAGAGGGTCAGGAGCAGTACTTC.

In its sample, this clonotype was seen a few times. The chain links TRBV6-5 to TRBJ1-3, with unresolved D. Trimming took 5 bases from V and 4 from J, leaving 6 bases between them. Looked up from germline, CDR1 is MNHEY and CDR2 is SVGAGI. This CDR3 region has 12 residues. CDR3 protein: CASSPRGNTIYF. CDR3 nucleotides: TGTGCCAGCAGTCCCAGAGGAAACACCATATATTTT.

The chain combines TRBV7-2 with TRBJ1-2; TRBD1 is a possible D gene (5 bases). This CDR3 contains 18 residues. Between the trimmed V and J ends, which lost 1 base and 7 bases, there was a span of 25 bases. CDR1 and CDR2 (germline): SGHTA, FQGNSA. The CDR3 DNA reads TGTGCCAGCAGCTTAGGGGACTTACCGGGGACGGGTAGAACTGGCTACACCTTC. Translation: CASSLGDLPGTGRTGYTF.

This clonotype was counted ten times or more. The chain uses TRBV6-5 and TRBJ2-5; 8 bases map to TRBD1. CDR1 MNHEY and CDR2 SVGAGI come from the germline V gene. This CDR3 contains 14 residues. The ends lost 4 bases at V and 5 bases at J; junction bases unmatched: 6. CDR3 nucleotide sequence: TGTGCCAGCAGTTTTTCAGGGGGCCCGGAGACCCAGTACTTC. Protein: CASSFSGGPETQYF.

This clonotype has only a few counts. V usage is TRBV6-2 or TRBV6-3 and J usage is TRBJ1-5; D unclear. This CDR3 region has 13 residues. Germline CDR1 and CDR2: MNHEY and SVGEGT. V lost 11 bases to trimming and J lost 7 bases, with 18 bases between them. DNA for the CDR3: TGTGCCGCGACCGACCTGATAAGCCAGCCCCAGCATTTT. This encodes CAATDLISQPQHF.

This clonotype was seen many times. The genes are TRBV7-6 and TRBJ2-2, with 8 bases fitting TRBD1. The germline gives CDR1 SGHVS, CDR2 FNYEAQ. The V segment lost 3 bases and the J segment 6 bases; nucleotides outside the gene matches: 0. The CDR3 has 13 amino acids. This CDR3 reads CASSLDRAGELFF. In nucleotides, the CDR3 is TGTGCCAGCAGCTTGGACAGGGCCGGGGAGCTGTTTTTT.

This clonotype was seen many times. The gene calls are TRBV6-1 and TRBJ1-1; 10 nucleotides match TRBD1. The germline CDR1 and CDR2 sequences are MNHNS and SASEGT. V lost 4 bases, J lost 3 bases, and 2 bases stayed unmatched. The CDR3 loop spans 14 amino acids. Here the CDR3 reads CASSVDRGDTEAFF. CDR3 in DNA: TGTGCCAGCAGTGTGGACAGGGGGGACACTGAAGCTTTCTTT.

This clonotype was counted a few times. The chain has TRBV6-2 or TRBV6-3 and TRBJ2-1, with TRBD2 matching over 12 bases. CDR1 and CDR2 (germline): MNHEY, SVGEGT. V gave up 7 bases and J gave up 9 bases; unmatched junction bases: 10. The CDR3 runs 15 residues. The CDR3 DNA reads as TGTGCCAGCAACCTCGCCGGGACTAGCGGGTTTGAGCAGTTCTTC. Translating gives CASNLAGTSGFEQFF.

This clonotype came up a few times. V and J are TRBV2 and TRBJ2-1; D gene uncertain. The V and J ends lost 4 bases and 0 bases respectively, with 10 bases between them. This CDR3 is built from 15 residues. The germline gives CDR1 SNHLY, CDR2 FYNNEI. The CDR3 spells CASSAEVYSYNEQFF. The CDR3 nucleotides read TGTGCCAGCAGTGCAGAGGTCTACTCCTACAATGAGCAGTTCTTC.